The 28 T cell receptor beta chains presented below share a single source sample, sequenced in a study of blood T cell repertoires in COVID-19. TCRdb's copy holds only in-frame clones and misses some; the assay was immunoSEQ multiplex PCR. Of 250,000 to 300,000 clones in the sample, around 84% are singletons; the top ten hold around 4.2%. Sequencing input: peripheral blood. The receptor source for this set is a man in his sixties with acute or convalescent COVID-19.

V usage is TRBV2 and J usage is TRBJ2-5; 7 positions agree with TRBD1. This CDR3 is built from 16 residues. Trimming at V came to 7 bases and at J to 2 bases, leaving 13 bases not matched to a gene. Germline CDR1 and CDR2: SNHLY and FYNNEI. The DNA of the CDR3 is TGTGCCAGCACGTTGAGCCGGGACAGACGACAAGAGACCCAGTACTTC. Protein sequence: CASTLSRDRRQETQYF.

The rearrangement joins TRBV25-1 to TRBJ2-5; D perhaps matches TRBD2 (5 bases). V was pared by 3 bases and J by 5 bases, with 7 bases between. Germline V gene lookup returns CDR1 MGHDK and CDR2 SYGVNS. The CDR3 has 12 amino acids. CDR3 DNA sequence: TGTGCCAGCAGTGACAGAGGGGAGACCCAGTACTTC. Residues: CASSDRGETQYF.

This rearrangement joins TRBV7-2 to TRBJ2-5; 7 nucleotides align to TRBD1. CDR1 is SGHTA and CDR2 is FQGNSA in the germline V gene. The junction had 3 bases not matched to a gene; V was cut back by 3 bases and J by 5 bases. CDR3 size: 13 residues. CDR3 sequence (DNA): TGTGCCAGCAGCTTGGGACAGTGGGAGACCCAGTACTTC. Translation gives CASSLGQWETQYF.

The chain couples TRBV15 to TRBJ2-3, with 11 positions matching TRBD2. CDR3 size: 20 residues. V was pared by 0 bases and J by 1 base, with 12 bases of the junction left unmatched. Germline V gives CDR1 LNHNV, CDR2 YYDKDF (reference sequence). The CDR3 protein is CATSRDRLAGGVSGTDTQYF. For the CDR3, the DNA is TGTGCCACCAGCAGAGACCGGCTAGCGGGGGGCGTGAGCGGCACAGATACGCAGTATTTT. Supplemented by reference TRBV15 and TRBJ2-3, the full variable domain reads DAMVIQNPRYQVTQFGKPVTLSCSQTLNHNVMYWYQQKSSQAPKLLFHYYDKDFNNEADTPDNFQSRRPNTSFCFLDIRSPGLGDTAMYLCATSRDRLAGGVSGTDTQYFGPGTRLTVL.

The CDR3 region is CASSQFRGPDTQYF. In nucleotides, the CDR3 is TGCGCCAGCAGCCAATTCCGGGGTCCGGATACGCAGTATTTT. The V and J genes are TRBV4-3 and TRBJ2-3; a possible D gene is TRBD2 (5 bases). V shed 2 bases and J shed 6 bases, with 12 bases lying between them. Germline CDR1 and CDR2: LGHNA and YSLEER. CDR3 length equals 14 residues.

This chain joins TRBV18 and TRBJ2-2; no reliable D call. V shed 0 bases and J shed 6 bases, with 11 bases lying between them. CDR3 length equals 15 residues. The germline CDR1 and CDR2 sequences are KGHSH and LQKENI. For the CDR3, the DNA is TGTGCCAGCTCACCACCCCCCGGGTACCCCGGGGAGCTGTTTTTT. Its protein is CASSPPPGYPGELFF.

The genes are TRBV29-1 and TRBJ2-4, with D possibly being TRBD2 (5 bases). CDR1 is SQVTM and CDR2 is ANQGSEA in the germline V gene. V was cut by 3 bases and J by 5 bases, with 8 bases left in between. The CDR3 has 12 amino acids. CDR3 protein: CSVDEGENIQYF. The CDR3 DNA sequence: TGCAGCGTTGATGAGGGTGAAAACATTCAGTACTTC.

The sample holds a few counts of this clone. The chain employs TRBV29-1 and TRBJ2-1; the match to TRBD2 covers 12 bases. The CDR3 is 17 residues long. The V and J ends lost 3 bases and 0 bases, in that order; junction bases with no gene match: 6. Germline V gene sequence: CDR1 SQVTM, CDR2 ANQGSEA. The chain's CDR3 is CSVDGTSGLSSYNEQFF. The CDR3 DNA follows: TGCAGCGTTGACGGGACTAGCGGGTTAAGCTCCTACAATGAGCAGTTCTTC.

The chain links TRBV30 to TRBJ1-1, with D possibly matching TRBD1 (5 bases). The germline CDR1 and CDR2 sequences are GTSNPN and SVGIG (reference sequence). The CDR3 spans 15 residues. Trimming left V 0 bases short and J 4 bases short, with 15 bases between. The DNA of the CDR3 is TGTGCCTGGAGTGTAGGGGTAGGAACCGGCACTGAAGCTTTCTTT. Translation: CAWSVGVGTGTEAFF.

The chain links TRBV13 to TRBJ2-7, with D maybe TRBD1 (6 bases). The CDR3 is 14 residues long. Trimming removed 5 bases from V and 4 bases from J, with 15 bases in between. Germline V CDR1 and CDR2: PRHDT, FYEKMQ (reference sequence). This chain's CDR3 is CASSPRSGEYEQYF. The DNA of the CDR3 is TGTGCCAGCAGCCCGAGGTCAGGGGAGTACGAGCAGTACTTC.

The rearrangement joins TRBV4-2 to TRBJ1-2, with TRBD1 identical over 8 bases. The CDR3 extends over 17 amino acids. From germline, CDR1 is LGHNA and CDR2 YNFKEQ. V was clipped by 0 bases and J by 2 bases; unmatched bases: 8. In DNA form, the CDR3 reads TGTGCCAGCAGCCAAGAGACGGACAGGGTATCCAACTATGGCTACACCTTC. Translating it yields CASSQETDRVSNYGYTF.

V gene TRBV3-1 (or the pseudogene TRBV3-2) combines with J gene TRBJ2-3; TRBD1 matches 9 bases. The CDR3 runs 17 residues. Germline-derived CDR1 and CDR2 are LGHDT and YNNKEL (reference sequence). Trimming cost V 4 bases and J 5 bases; bases outside gene matches: 13. The CDR3 region has the DNA TGTGCCAGCAGCCCGTTCCTACAGGGGGCAGAGGTAGATACGCAGTATTTT. This translates into CASSPFLQGAEVDTQYF.

This clone was recorded a few times. The chain carries TRBV5-4 and TRBJ2-7; a weak D match, TRBD1 (6 bases). V lost 0 bases to trimming and J lost 3 bases, with 7 bases between them. This CDR3 region has 13 residues. Germline CDR1 SGHNT, CDR2 YYREEE (reference sequence). This CDR3 is CASSLGQDYEQYF. CDR3 nucleotide sequence: TGTGCCAGCAGCTTGGGACAGGACTACGAGCAGTACTTC.

The chain uses TRBV7-2 and TRBJ1-2; TRBD1 agrees at 7 bases. The CDR3 has 16 amino acids. Trimming at V came to 1 base and at J to 1 base, leaving 6 bases not matched to a gene. Looked up from germline, CDR1 is SGHTA and CDR2 is FQGNSA. CDR3 region: CASSLGAAGGNYGYTF. The CDR3, as DNA: TGTGCCAGCAGCTTAGGGGCAGCAGGGGGTAACTATGGCTACACCTTC.

The chain joins TRBV9 to TRBJ2-6; D is undetermined. V was cut by 6 bases and J by 4 bases, with 17 bases left in between. The CDR3 runs 16 residues. Germline-derived CDR1 and CDR2 are SGDLS and YYNGEE. The CDR3 region is CASTSRRVSGANVLTF. CDR3 DNA sequence: TGTGCCAGCACCTCCCGCCGAGTATCCGGGGCCAACGTCCTGACTTTC.

The rearrangement joins TRBV28 to TRBJ1-5, with a weak D call TRBD1 (6 bases). Looked up from germline, CDR1 is MDHEN and CDR2 is SYDVKM. The CDR3 runs 17 residues. Deletions cut 6 bases from V and 4 bases from J, with 22 bases between. CDR3 region: CASSATGGGRANQPQHF. The CDR3 DNA sequence: TGTGCCAGCAGCGCAACGGGCGGGGGGCGAGCGAATCAGCCCCAGCATTTT.

For the CDR3, the DNA is TGCAGCGTTGTGCGGGGTGAGACCCAGTACTTC. This sequence encodes CSVVRGETQYF. This chain uses TRBV29-1 with TRBJ2-5; possibly TRBD2 for D (6 bases). The V gene's germline CDR1 is SQVTM and CDR2 ANQGSEA. V lost 4 bases and J lost 5, with 8 bases in between. The CDR3 consists of 11 residues.

This chain links TRBV2 with TRBJ2-5; TRBD1 might be the D (6 bases). Trimming pared 5 bases from V and 2 bases from J, leaving 15 bases between. This CDR3 has 15 amino acids. Germline-derived CDR1 and CDR2 are SNHLY and FYNNEI. The CDR3 coding sequence is TGTGCCAGCAGTCCTAGGATAGGGGGACAAGAGACCCAGTACTTC. It is translated as CASSPRIGGQETQYF.

The chain links TRBV4-3 to TRBJ2-2; 9 bases fit TRBD2. Germline lookup yields CDR1 LGHNA and CDR2 YSLEER. The length of the CDR3 is 18 residues. Trimming removed 0 bases from V and 4 bases from J; junction bases left unmatched: 9. The CDR3 DNA reads TGCGCCAGCAGCCAAGATACTAGCGGGTGGGAGAGCACCGGGGAGCTGTTTTTT. Amino acid sequence: CASSQDTSGWESTGELFF.

The genes are TRBV28 and TRBJ1-5; possibly TRBD1 for D (6 bases). Trimming left V 3 bases short and J 0 bases short, with 15 bases between. The CDR3 totals 17 residues. Germline CDR1 and CDR2: MDHEN and SYDVKM. For the CDR3, the DNA is TGTGCCAGCAGTTTGTGGGGGCTAAGGGATAGCAATCAGCCCCAGCATTTT. Protein sequence: CASSLWGLRDSNQPQHF.

The V call is TRBV5-1, the J call TRBJ1-4; perhaps TRBD1 as D (6 bases). The CDR3 length is 15 residues. Looked up from germline, CDR1 is SGHRS and CDR2 is YFSETQ. Between the trimmed V and J ends, which lost 4 bases and 6 bases, there was a span of 16 bases. The CDR3 is CASSPLTGKDEKLFF. For the CDR3, the DNA is TGCGCCAGCAGCCCCCTTACAGGGAAAGATGAAAAACTGTTTTTT.

The chain recombines TRBV2 with TRBJ2-5, with 11 bases that match TRBD2. The CDR3 consists of 16 residues. Per germline, CDR1 SNHLY and CDR2 FYNNEI. V lost 4 bases, J lost 5 bases, and 9 bases stayed unmatched. CDR3 coding DNA: TGTGCCAGCAGTGGGATTCTAGCGGGGGGTGCGGAGACCCAGTACTTC. Translated: CASSGILAGGAETQYF.

The CDR3 protein is CASSLGQQSSYEQYF. CDR3 in DNA: TGTGCCAGCAGCTTGGGGCAGCAAAGCTCCTACGAGCAGTACTTC. The chain employs TRBV11-2 and TRBJ2-7; possibly TRBD1 for D (5 bases). This CDR3 has 15 residues. The germline gives CDR1 SGHAT, CDR2 FQNNGV. The V and J ends lost 3 bases and 0 bases respectively, with 12 bases between them.

This chain links TRBV18 with TRBJ2-7; D is ambiguous. Germline V CDR1 and CDR2: KGHSH, LQKENI. V lost 6 bases, J lost 3 bases, and 12 bases lay in between. This CDR3 has 13 residues. This CDR3 is CASSLDLLYEQYF. CDR3 nucleotide sequence: TGTGCCAGCTCTCTCGATTTACTCTACGAGCAGTACTTC.

This clone came up once. This chain links TRBV5-6 with TRBJ1-2; 7 bases agree with TRBD1. This CDR3 contains 15 residues. The germline V gene has CDR1 SGHDT and CDR2 YYEEEE. After removal of 2 bases from V and 1 base from J, the junction contained 5 bases not matched to a gene. The CDR3 coding sequence is TGTGCCAGCAGCTTCCGGGACAGTGGTAACTATGGCTACACCTTC. Amino acid sequence: CASSFRDSGNYGYTF.

The V and J genes are TRBV6-5 and TRBJ2-5; 8 positions agree with TRBD1. The trim removed 6 bases at V and 1 base at J, leaving 1 base unmatched. CDR1 and CDR2 (germline): MNHEY, SVGAGI. This CDR3 is built from 13 residues. The CDR3 here is CASRDRVQETQYF. CDR3 bases: TGTGCCAGCAGGGACAGGGTCCAAGAGACCCAGTACTTC.

The chain combines TRBV5-6 with TRBJ2-7, with 9 bases identical to TRBD2. Germline CDR1 SGHDT, CDR2 YYEEEE. J was trimmed by 3 bases and V by 0 bases; bases with no gene match: 4. The CDR3 covers 15 residues. CDR3: CASSLGASGIYEQYF. CDR3 nucleotides: TGTGCCAGCAGCTTGGGGGCTAGCGGGATCTACGAGCAGTACTTC.

The V and J genes are TRBV10-3 and TRBJ1-1, with 8 bases matching TRBD1. This CDR3 has 15 residues. After removal of 4 bases from V and 1 base from J, the junction contained 5 bases not matched to a gene. Germline CDR1 and CDR2: ENHRY and SYGVKD. The CDR3 DNA is TGTGCCATCAGTGGTGTGGGACAGGCGAACACTGAAGCTTTCTTT. This sequence encodes CAISGVGQANTEAFF.